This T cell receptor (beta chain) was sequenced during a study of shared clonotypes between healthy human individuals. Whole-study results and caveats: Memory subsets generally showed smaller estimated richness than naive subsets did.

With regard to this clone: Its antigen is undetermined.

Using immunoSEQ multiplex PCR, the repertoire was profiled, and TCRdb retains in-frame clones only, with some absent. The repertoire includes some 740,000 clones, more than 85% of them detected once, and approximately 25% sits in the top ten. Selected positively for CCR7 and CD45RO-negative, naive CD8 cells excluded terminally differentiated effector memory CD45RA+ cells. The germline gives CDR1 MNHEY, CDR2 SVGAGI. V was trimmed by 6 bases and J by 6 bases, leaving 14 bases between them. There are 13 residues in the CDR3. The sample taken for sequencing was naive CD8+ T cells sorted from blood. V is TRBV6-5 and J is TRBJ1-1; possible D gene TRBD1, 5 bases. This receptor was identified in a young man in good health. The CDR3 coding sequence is TGTGCCAGCAGCCACCGGGCAGGGTCTGAAGCTTTCTTT. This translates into CASSHRAGSEAFF.